Reported below is one T cell receptor beta chain. TCRdb's copy holds only in-frame clones and misses some; the assay was immunoSEQ multiplex PCR. The repertoire holds just over 80,000 clones, about nine tenths seen once, with 5.5% in the top ten. The data belong to a study of control samples from healthy donors and cancer patients. CDR1 is SGHKS, CDR2 YYEKEE, per germline (reference sequence). V dropped 6 bases and J dropped 1 base, with 13 bases sitting between them. The CDR3 runs 15 residues. The V gene is TRBV5-5, the J gene TRBJ2-2; D remains ambiguous. The TCR sequence derives from a man between 50 and 59 years old in good health. The sample consisted of blood. CDR3 residues: CASTRLPGNTGELFF. DNA of the CDR3: TGTGCCAGCACCAGACTCCCGGGGAACACCGGGGAGCTGTTTTTT.